Listed below are T cell receptor beta chains from one sample, sequenced in a study of response to subunit inactivated influenza vaccine. TCRdb re-analysed the RT-PCR reads in MiXCR, keeping a single row per CDR3 protein. The repertoire includes 500,000 to 600,000 distinct CDR3 sequences, around 11% of them detected once, and approximately 11% sits in the top ten. These data also formed part of another study, on T cells expressing NK-cell markers.

This specimen consisted of PBMCs from blood, obtained on the day of vaccination. The receptor source for this set is a man aged 50 to 59 who received an inactivated influenza vaccine. Both conserved end residues are trimmed from each CDR3.

TRBV6-1	TRBJ2-7	ASSVDGGGTYEQY
TRBV11-2	TRBJ2-1	ASSLRETEQF
TRBV20-1	TRBJ2-3	SATGTDTDTQY
TRBV7-2	TRBJ1-3	ASSRGGTSGNTIY
TRBV7-6	TRBJ2-7	ASSWGQARQY
TRBV7-8	TRBJ2-1	ASSLGFSDNEQF
TRBV9	TRBJ2-7	ASSVTPLAGGNEQY
TRBV18	TRBJ2-1	ASSRQNGHKDNEQF
TRBV5-6	TRBJ2-2	ASSVPGELF
TRBV2	TRBJ2-1	ASGTEPGNEQF